Listed below are T cell receptor beta chains from one sample, sequenced in a study of blood T cell repertoires in COVID-19. This table comes from immunoSEQ multiplex PCR, and its TCRdb copy is limited to in-frame clones, with some not included. The profile shows about 57,000 clones, about four fifths of them singletons. Sequencing used peripheral blood. The origin of the receptors is a woman older than 75 with acute or convalescent COVID-19. CDR3s include the opening cysteine and the closing phenylalanine or tryptophan. A D gene is named only where the DNA matches it firmly. Rows give clone size only sometimes, using once, few, many, or a class for an expanded clone.

abundance	v_gene	d_gene	j_gene	CDR3aa	CDR3nt
.	TRBV7-9	.	TRBJ2-5	CASSLPRETQYF	TGTGCCAGCAGCTTACCCAGAGAGACCCAGTACTTC
.	TRBV27	.	TRBJ1-2	CASRNTGFRLNYGYTF	TGTGCCAGCAGAAATACAGGATTCCGCCTAAACTATGGCTACACCTTC
once	TRBV6-5	TRBD2	TRBJ2-3	CASSPTSGGTDTQYF	TGTGCCAGCAGTCCGACTAGCGGGGGCACAGATACGCAGTATTTT
.	TRBV9	.	TRBJ2-1	CASSIRHRDDDEQFF	TGTGCCAGCAGCATCCGGCATCGGGATGACGATGAGCAGTTCTTC
.	TRBV28	TRBD1	TRBJ2-7	CASSRPGQGTYEQYF	TGTGCCAGCAGTAGACCGGGACAGGGGACCTACGAGCAGTACTTC
.	TRBV11-2	.	TRBJ2-1	CASSLAVRASEFF	TGTGCCAGCAGCTTAGCCGTCAGGGCGTCAGAGTTCTTC
.	TRBV29-1	TRBD2	TRBJ2-3	CSARLASDTQYF	TGCAGCGCCAGACTAGCGTCAGATACGCAGTATTTT
.	TRBV28	TRBD2	TRBJ2-2	CASRPGGSSNTGELFF	TGTGCCAGCAGGCCGGGGGGGTCCTCGAACACCGGGGAGCTGTTTTTT
few	TRBV6-4	.	TRBJ2-6	CASSDRGGANVLTF	TGTGCCAGCAGTGACAGGGGTGGGGCCAACGTCCTGACTTTC
.	TRBV5-1	.	TRBJ1-2	CASSSGEGYGYTF	TGCGCCAGCAGCTCTGGGGAGGGCTATGGCTACACCTTC
.	TRBV5-8	TRBD2	TRBJ2-7	CASRLAGSYEQYF	TGTGCCAGTCGACTAGCGGGGTCCTACGAGCAGTACTTC
.	TRBV2	TRBD1	TRBJ1-4	CASSTGQGLEKLFF	TGTGCCAGCAGCACGGGACAGGGGCTCGAAAAACTGTTTTTT
.	TRBV7-6	TRBD1	TRBJ1-2	CASSLADRKTQSYGYTF	TGTGCCAGCAGCTTGGCGGACAGGAAAACCCAATCCTATGGCTACACCTTC
.	TRBV27	.	TRBJ1-6	CASSLASYSPLHF	TGTGCCAGCAGTTTAGCGAGCTACTCACCCCTCCACTTT
.	TRBV28	.	TRBJ1-1	CASSLPLNTEAFF	TGTGCCAGCAGTTTACCGTTAAACACTGAAGCTTTCTTT
.	TRBV30	TRBD1	TRBJ1-2	CAWKPPGGAFGYTF	TGTGCCTGGAAACCCCCAGGGGGCGCCTTTGGCTACACCTTC
.	TRBV10-2	TRBD2	TRBJ2-1	CASWGGDEQFF	TGCGCCAGCTGGGGAGGGGATGAGCAGTTCTTC
.	TRBV19	.	TRBJ2-1	CASSLLNNEQFF	TGTGCCAGTAGTCTGCTAAACAATGAGCAGTTCTTC
.	TRBV5-1	.	TRBJ1-1	CASSLRGGTEAFF	TGCGCCAGCAGCTTACGGGGGGGCACTGAAGCTTTCTTT
.	TRBV2	TRBD2	TRBJ2-3	CASSSTSGAIFSTDTQYF	TGTGCCAGCAGTTCTACTAGCGGGGCGATTTTCAGCACAGATACGCAGTATTTT
.	TRBV19	.	TRBJ1-4	CASSSPGHWGEKLFF	TGTGCCAGTAGTTCCCCGGGACATTGGGGTGAAAAACTGTTTTTT
few	TRBV6-1	TRBD2	TRBJ2-1	CASSERRGGPNEQFF	TGTGCCAGCAGTGAAAGGCGGGGGGGCCCTAATGAGCAGTTCTTC
few	TRBV15	TRBD1	TRBJ1-4	CATSRGIGGGSEKLFF	TGTGCCACCAGCAGAGGAATAGGAGGGGGCTCTGAAAAACTGTTTTTT
once	TRBV5-1	TRBD1	TRBJ2-7	CASSSPNGQGGEQYF	TGCGCCAGCAGCTCCCCTAATGGACAGGGGGGCGAGCAGTACTTC
.	TRBV2	TRBD2	TRBJ2-3	CASSGSAGGLADTQYF	TGTGCCAGCAGTGGGTCAGCGGGAGGGTTGGCAGATACGCAGTATTTT
.	TRBV3-1/TRBV3-2	TRBD1	TRBJ1-2	CASSLQGQQYYGYTF	TGTGCCAGCAGCCTGCAGGGACAGCAGTACTATGGCTACACCTTC
.	TRBV6-6	TRBD1	TRBJ2-1	CASSRDRNYNEQFF	TGTGCCAGCAGTAGGGACAGGAACTACAATGAGCAGTTCTTC
.	TRBV3-1/TRBV3-2	.	TRBJ1-6	CASTRGEVTSYNSPLHF	TGTGCCAGCACACGGGGGGAGGTAACCTCCTATAATTCACCCCTCCACTTT
.	TRBV7-7	.	TRBJ2-6	CAILGLRSGANVLTF	TGTGCCATCTTGGGCCTTCGCTCTGGGGCCAACGTCCTGACTTTC
few	TRBV19	.	TRBJ2-1	CASSAAQGLNNEQFF	TGTGCCAGTAGTGCCGCACAGGGTCTTAACAATGAGCAGTTCTTC
few	TRBV2	TRBD2	TRBJ2-3	CASKSAGGSTDTQYF	TGTGCCAGCAAGTCGGCGGGGGGGAGCACAGATACGCAGTATTTT
many	TRBV7-6	.	TRBJ2-1	CASSAVISYNEQFF	TGTGCCAGCAGCGCGGTCATTTCTTACAATGAGCAGTTCTTC
few	TRBV5-1	.	TRBJ1-4	CASRQAPTNEKLFF	TGCGCCAGCAGACAGGCGCCAACTAATGAAAAACTGTTTTTT
.	TRBV10-2	TRBD2	TRBJ2-3	CASLGLAGSRDTQYF	TGCGCCAGCCTGGGACTAGCGGGAAGTAGGGATACGCAGTATTTT
.	TRBV5-1	TRBD1	TRBJ1-1	CASSLGTGINTEAFF	TGCGCCAGCAGCTTGGGGACAGGGATAAACACTGAAGCTTTCTTT
.	TRBV6-5	.	TRBJ1-1	CASSQYGGPNTEAFF	TGTGCCAGCAGTCAATATGGGGGCCCGAACACTGAAGCTTTCTTT
.	TRBV5-8	TRBD2	TRBJ2-4	CASSLEGSGGGKNIQYF	TGTGCCAGCAGCTTGGAAGGTAGCGGGGGTGGCAAAAACATTCAGTACTTC
.	TRBV27	TRBD2	TRBJ2-7	CASRARGGKYEQYF	TGTGCCAGCAGAGCGCGCGGGGGAAAATACGAGCAGTACTTC
.	TRBV10-1	.	TRBJ2-7	CASGESGRHGGEQYF	TGCGCCAGCGGCGAGTCGGGGAGACATGGGGGGGAGCAGTACTTC
few	TRBV28	.	TRBJ1-5	CASSSPRGGNQPQHF	TGTGCCAGCAGTTCTCCGCGGGGGGGCAATCAGCCCCAGCATTTT
few	TRBV5-1	TRBD2	TRBJ2-1	CASSLELAGGNEQFF	TGCGCCAGCAGCTTGGAGCTAGCGGGAGGTAATGAGCAGTTCTTC
.	TRBV9	TRBD2	TRBJ2-3	CASSASTSGRKATQYF	TGTGCCAGCAGCGCATCGACTAGCGGGAGGAAAGCTACGCAGTATTTT
.	TRBV2	.	TRBJ2-5	CASSIAKTQYF	TGTGCCAGCAGTATAGCGAAGACCCAGTACTTC
.	TRBV7-6	TRBD2	TRBJ2-7	CASSRGAGDSTYEQYF	TGTGCCAGCAGCCGTGGAGCGGGGGATTCCACCTACGAGCAGTACTTC
once	TRBV6-2/TRBV6-3	TRBD1	TRBJ1-1	CASSLGTGRNTEAFF	TGTGCCAGCAGTTTGGGGACAGGGAGGAACACTGAAGCTTTCTTT
.	TRBV19	.	TRBJ1-2	CASSTGPREGGYTF	TGTGCCAGTAGTACCGGCCCCAGGGAGGGTGGCTACACCTTC
.	TRBV28	TRBD1	TRBJ1-3	CASTSLFPGTAGNTIYF	TGTGCCAGCACTTCTCTTTTCCCCGGGACAGCAGGAAACACCATATATTTT
.	TRBV6-5	.	TRBJ1-5	CATRLDIGNQPQHF	TGTGCCACTCGACTGGATATCGGGAATCAGCCCCAGCATTTT
.	TRBV6-1	.	TRBJ2-3	CASSDFGIFNTDTQYF	TGTGCCAGCAGTGATTTCGGGATCTTTAACACAGATACGCAGTATTTT
.	TRBV19	.	TRBJ2-3	CASSSLGGGQVTSTDTQYF	TGTGCCAGCAGCAGCTTAGGGGGGGGGCAAGTTACTAGCACAGATACGCAGTATTTT
once	TRBV9	.	TRBJ1-6	CASSLGLLGHSPLHF	TGTGCCAGCAGCTTGGGACTCCTAGGACATTCACCCCTCCACTTT
.	TRBV20-1	.	TRBJ2-1	CSASKLDGSYNEQFF	TGCAGTGCTAGTAAACTAGATGGCTCCTACAATGAGCAGTTCTTC
.	TRBV7-9	.	TRBJ2-7	CASSLTTSTYEQYF	TGTGCCAGCAGCTTAACCACTAGCACCTACGAGCAGTACTTC